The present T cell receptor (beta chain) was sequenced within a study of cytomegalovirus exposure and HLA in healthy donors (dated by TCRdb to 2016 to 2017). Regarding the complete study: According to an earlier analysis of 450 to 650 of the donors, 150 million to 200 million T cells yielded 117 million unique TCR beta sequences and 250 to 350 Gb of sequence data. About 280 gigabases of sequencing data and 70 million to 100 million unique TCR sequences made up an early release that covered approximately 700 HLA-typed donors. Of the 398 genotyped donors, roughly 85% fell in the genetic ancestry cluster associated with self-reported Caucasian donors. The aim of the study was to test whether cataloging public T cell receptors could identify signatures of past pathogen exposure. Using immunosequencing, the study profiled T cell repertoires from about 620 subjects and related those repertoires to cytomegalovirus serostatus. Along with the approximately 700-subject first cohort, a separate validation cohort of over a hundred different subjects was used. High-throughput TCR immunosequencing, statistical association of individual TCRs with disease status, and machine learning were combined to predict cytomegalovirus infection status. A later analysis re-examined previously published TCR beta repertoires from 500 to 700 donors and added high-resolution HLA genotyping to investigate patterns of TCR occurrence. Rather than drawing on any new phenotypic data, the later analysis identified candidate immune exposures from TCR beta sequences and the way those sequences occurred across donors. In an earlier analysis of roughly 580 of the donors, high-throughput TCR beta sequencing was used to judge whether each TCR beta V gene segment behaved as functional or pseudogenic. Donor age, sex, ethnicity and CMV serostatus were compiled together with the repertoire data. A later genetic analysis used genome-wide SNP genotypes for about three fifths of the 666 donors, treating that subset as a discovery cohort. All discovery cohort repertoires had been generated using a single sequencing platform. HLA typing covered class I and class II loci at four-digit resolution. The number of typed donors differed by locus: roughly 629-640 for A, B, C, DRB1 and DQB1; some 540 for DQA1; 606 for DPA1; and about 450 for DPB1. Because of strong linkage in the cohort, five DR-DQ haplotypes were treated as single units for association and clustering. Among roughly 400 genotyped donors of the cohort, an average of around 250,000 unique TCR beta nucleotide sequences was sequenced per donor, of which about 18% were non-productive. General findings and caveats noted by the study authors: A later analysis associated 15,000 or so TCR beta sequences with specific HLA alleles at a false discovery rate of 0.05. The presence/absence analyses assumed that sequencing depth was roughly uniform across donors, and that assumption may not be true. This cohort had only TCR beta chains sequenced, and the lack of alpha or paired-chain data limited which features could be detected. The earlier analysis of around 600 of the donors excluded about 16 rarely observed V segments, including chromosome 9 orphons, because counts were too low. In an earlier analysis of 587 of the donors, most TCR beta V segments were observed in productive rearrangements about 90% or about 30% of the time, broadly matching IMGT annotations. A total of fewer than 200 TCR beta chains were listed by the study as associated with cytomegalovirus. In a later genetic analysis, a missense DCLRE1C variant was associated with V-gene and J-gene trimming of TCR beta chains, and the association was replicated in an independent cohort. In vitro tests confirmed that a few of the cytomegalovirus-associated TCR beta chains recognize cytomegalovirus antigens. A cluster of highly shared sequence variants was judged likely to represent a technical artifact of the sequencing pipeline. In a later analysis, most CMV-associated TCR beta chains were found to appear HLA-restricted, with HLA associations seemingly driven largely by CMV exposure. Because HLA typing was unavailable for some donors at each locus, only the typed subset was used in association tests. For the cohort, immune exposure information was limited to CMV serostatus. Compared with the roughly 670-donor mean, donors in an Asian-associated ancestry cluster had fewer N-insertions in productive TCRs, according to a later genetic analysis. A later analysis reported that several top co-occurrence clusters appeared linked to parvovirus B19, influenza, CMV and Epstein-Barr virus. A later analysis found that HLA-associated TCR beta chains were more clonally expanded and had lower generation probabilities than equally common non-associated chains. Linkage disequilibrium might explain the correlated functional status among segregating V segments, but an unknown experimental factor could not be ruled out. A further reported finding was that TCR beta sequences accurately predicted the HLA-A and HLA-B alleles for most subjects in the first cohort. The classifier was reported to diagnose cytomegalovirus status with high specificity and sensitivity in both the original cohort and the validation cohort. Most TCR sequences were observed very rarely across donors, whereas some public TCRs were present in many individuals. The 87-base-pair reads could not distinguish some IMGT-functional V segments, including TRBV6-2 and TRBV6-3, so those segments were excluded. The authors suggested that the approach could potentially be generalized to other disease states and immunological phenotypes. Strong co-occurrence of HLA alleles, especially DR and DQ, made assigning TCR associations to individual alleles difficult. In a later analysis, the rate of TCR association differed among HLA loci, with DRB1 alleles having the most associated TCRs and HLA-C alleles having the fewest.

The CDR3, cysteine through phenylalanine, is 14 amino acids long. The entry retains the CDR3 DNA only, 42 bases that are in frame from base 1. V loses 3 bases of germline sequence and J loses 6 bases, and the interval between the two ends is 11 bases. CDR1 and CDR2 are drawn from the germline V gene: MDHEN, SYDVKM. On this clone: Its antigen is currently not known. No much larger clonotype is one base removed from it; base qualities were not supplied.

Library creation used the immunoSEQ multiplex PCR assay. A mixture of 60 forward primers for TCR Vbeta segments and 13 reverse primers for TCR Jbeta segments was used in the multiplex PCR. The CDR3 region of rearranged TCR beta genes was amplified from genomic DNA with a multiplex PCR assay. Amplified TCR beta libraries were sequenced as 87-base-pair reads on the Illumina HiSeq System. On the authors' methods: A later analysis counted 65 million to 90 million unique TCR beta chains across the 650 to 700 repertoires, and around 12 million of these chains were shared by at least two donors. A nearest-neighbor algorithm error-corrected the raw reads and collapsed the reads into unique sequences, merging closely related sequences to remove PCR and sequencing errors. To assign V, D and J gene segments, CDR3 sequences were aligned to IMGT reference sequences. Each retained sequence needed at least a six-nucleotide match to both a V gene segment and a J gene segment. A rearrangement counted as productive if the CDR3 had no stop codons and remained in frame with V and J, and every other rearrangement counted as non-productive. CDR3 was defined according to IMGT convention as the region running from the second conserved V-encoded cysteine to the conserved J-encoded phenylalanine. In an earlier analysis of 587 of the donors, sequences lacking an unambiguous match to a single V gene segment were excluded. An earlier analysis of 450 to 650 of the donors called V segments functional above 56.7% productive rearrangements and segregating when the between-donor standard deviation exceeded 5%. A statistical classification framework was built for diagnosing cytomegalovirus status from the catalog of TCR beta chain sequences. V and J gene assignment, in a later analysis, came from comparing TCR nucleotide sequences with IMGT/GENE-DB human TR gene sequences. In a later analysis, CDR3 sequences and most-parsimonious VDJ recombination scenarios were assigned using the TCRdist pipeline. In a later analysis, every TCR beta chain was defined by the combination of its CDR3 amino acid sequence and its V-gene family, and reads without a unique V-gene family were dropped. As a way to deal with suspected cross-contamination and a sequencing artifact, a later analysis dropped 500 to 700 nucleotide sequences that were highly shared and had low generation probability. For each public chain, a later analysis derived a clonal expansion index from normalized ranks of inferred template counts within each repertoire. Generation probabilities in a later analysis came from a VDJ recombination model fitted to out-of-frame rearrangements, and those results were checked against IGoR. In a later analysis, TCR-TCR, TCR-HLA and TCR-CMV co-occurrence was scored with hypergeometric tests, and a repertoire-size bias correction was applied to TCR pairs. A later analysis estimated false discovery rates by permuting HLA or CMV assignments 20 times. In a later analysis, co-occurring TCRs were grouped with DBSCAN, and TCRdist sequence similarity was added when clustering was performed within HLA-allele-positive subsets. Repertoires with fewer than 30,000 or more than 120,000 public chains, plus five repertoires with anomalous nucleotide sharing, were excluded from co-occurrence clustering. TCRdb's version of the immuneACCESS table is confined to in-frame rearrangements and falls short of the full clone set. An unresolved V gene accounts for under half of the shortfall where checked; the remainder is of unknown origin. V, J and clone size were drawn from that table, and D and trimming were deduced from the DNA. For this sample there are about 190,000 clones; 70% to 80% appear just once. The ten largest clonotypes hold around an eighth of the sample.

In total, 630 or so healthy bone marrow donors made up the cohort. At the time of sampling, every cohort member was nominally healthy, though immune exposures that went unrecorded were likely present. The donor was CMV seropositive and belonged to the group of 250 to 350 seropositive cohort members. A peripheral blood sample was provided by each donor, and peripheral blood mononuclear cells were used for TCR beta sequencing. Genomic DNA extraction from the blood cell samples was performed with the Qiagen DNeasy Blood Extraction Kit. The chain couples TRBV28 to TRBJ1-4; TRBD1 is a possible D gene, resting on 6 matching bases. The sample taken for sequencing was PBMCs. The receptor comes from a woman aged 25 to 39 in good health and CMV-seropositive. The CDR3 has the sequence CASSFKGDDEKLFF. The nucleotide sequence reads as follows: TGTGCCAGCAGTTTTAAGGGGGACGATGAAAAACTGTTTTTT. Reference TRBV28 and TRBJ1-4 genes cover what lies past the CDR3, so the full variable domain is DVKVTQSSRYLVKRTGEKVFLECVQDMDHENMFWYRQDPGLGLRLIYFSYDVKMKEKGDIPEGYSVSREKKERFSLILESASTNQTSMYLCASSFKGDDEKLFFGSGTQLSVL.